A single T cell receptor (beta chain) is shown here with its context. Its target antigen remains unknown. Base qualities were left out, and no much larger clone turns up one base away. Relative to germline, V is missing 5 bases and J is missing 5 bases, with 5 bases of the junction outside any gene match. CDR1 and CDR2 were assigned from the germline V gene (reference sequence) as LNHDA and SQIVND. The CDR3, from cysteine to phenylalanine, totals 15 residues. The sequence is cut down to CDR3 DNA, 45 bases in frame from base 1. The sample belongs to a study of blood T cell repertoires in COVID-19 (dated by TCRdb to the early 2020s). Concerning the study at large: Collaborator samples came from the United States, Italy and Spain and covered acute and convalescent phases of COVID-19. The prospective study material was composed of cDNA or gDNA derived from T cells, B-cell-depleted T cells, or PBMCs. The dataset comprised deeply sampled blood TCRbeta repertoires from subjects exposed to, actively infected with, or recovered from COVID-19. The repertoires were released in a freely available public database intended as a resource for research on the immune response to SARS-CoV-2. The samples were drawn from the first 160 participants of the ongoing ImmuneRACE study and from over 950 subjects provided by 6 global collaborators. A de-identified subject ID, COVID-19 status, age in years and sex were almost always included in the sample metadata. Where available, HLA class I and class II types were taken from metadata supplied by the sample provider and were not determined by assay-based typing. Points the paper makes about the study in general: The quantity of clinical and demographic metadata differed by source and by participant and was supplied without curation.

Collaborating institutions collected whole blood in K2EDTA tubes following their own protocols. Collaborator samples were shipped for TCRbeta analysis as frozen whole blood, isolated PBMCs, or DNA extracted from either sample type. TCRbeta CDR3 regions were amplified from genomic DNA using the immunoSEQ Assay, a bias-controlled multiplex PCR. The original methods were these. The number of nucleated cells in each sample was estimated from the amplification of reference gene primers within the assay. To quantify the absolute abundance of each unique TCRbeta CDR3 rearrangement, sequence reads were collapsed and filtered. For each sample, productive Simpson clonality was calculated by taking the square root of Simpson's diversity index across productive rearrangements. As stored in TCRdb, this immuneACCESS dataset retains in-frame rearrangements with V and J assigned. A fraction of the clones does not appear; measured against another copy, unresolved V genes explain less than half of the discrepancy, and the remainder lacks a known reason. The D gene and trimming were derived from the DNA, and the V and J assignments and clone size from that table. For this sample there are about 490,000 clones; 70% to 90% appear just once. Together, the top ten hold roughly 3.1% of the sample.

Material: peripheral blood. The receptor was isolated from a human donor in a cohort sampled during active COVID-19. The chain is assembled from TRBV19 and TRBJ2-5, with 13 central nucleotides matching TRBD2. The CDR3 loop reads CASSSGLAGEETQYF. The nucleotide sequence is given as TGTGCCAGTAGTTCCGGACTAGCGGGAGAGGAGACCCAGTACTTC.